A few counts support the clone carrying this T cell receptor beta chain. The data originate from a study of blood T cells in healthy people across ages. Background on the study: About one barcoded beta molecule per two T cells was the capture yield of template switching.

V dropped 5 bases and J dropped 0; count of bases not matched to a gene: 9. This CDR3 is 17 amino acids long. Germline-derived CDR1 and CDR2 are DFQATT and SNEGSKA (reference sequence). Then a second PCR, running about 6 to 11 cycles, was carried out with a sample-barcoded 5' primer and a J-beta primer mix. One entry per CDR3 protein, called by TCRdb with MiXCR from the 5' RACE reads. The sample yields 1.4 million to 1.5 million distinct CDR3 sequences, approximately 38% seen once. The chain uses TRBV20-1 and TRBJ2-1, with 11 positions matching TRBD2. This sequence originates from a woman aged 18-29 years in good health. Sequences were obtained from blood. CDR3 nucleotides: TGCAGTGCTCGGCTAGCGGGGGGCCGGGGCTCCTACAATGAGCAGTTCTTC. Translation: CSARLAGGRGSYNEQFF.